This entry lists 32 T cell receptor beta chains sequenced from one sample in a study of blood T cell repertoires in COVID-19. Some clones are missing from TCRdb's copy, which holds only in-frame ones; the method was immunoSEQ multiplex PCR. Among some 120,000 clones listed, around 83% were seen once. What was sequenced was peripheral blood. Receptor source: a woman over 75 with COVID-19, enrolled during active disease.

The J gene is TRBJ2-3, the V gene TRBV7-2, with D possibly being TRBD1 (6 bases). The CDR3 totals 17 residues. The germline V and J ends were trimmed by 3 bases and 2 bases, with 18 bases remaining between them. CDR1 is SGHTA and CDR2 is FQGNSA in the germline V gene. CDR3 nucleotide sequence: TGTGCCAGCAGCTTCCCCCCCTTGGGGGCAGACACAGATACGCAGTATTTT. This encodes CASSFPPLGADTDTQYF. The full variable domain, rest sourced from reference TRBV7-2 and TRBJ2-3, is GAGVSQSPSNKVTEKGKDVELRCDPISGHTALYWYRQSLGQGLEFLIYFQGNSAPDKSGLPSDRFSAERTGGSVSTLTIQRTQQEDSAVYLCASSFPPLGADTDTQYFGPGTRLTVL.

The V gene is TRBV20-1, the J gene TRBJ2-1, with TRBD1 matching over 9 bases. Trimming removed 3 bases from V and 10 bases from J; junction bases left unmatched: 7. Germline loops: CDR1 DFQATT, CDR2 SNEGSKA (reference sequence). The CDR3 is made up of 13 amino acids. CDR3 sequence reads: CSASWVGTGEQFF. DNA of the CDR3: TGCAGTGCTAGTTGGGTGGGGACAGGGGAGCAGTTCTTC.

This clone was detected only a few times. This chain uses TRBV18 with TRBJ1-1; 8 bases are a match to TRBD1. CDR1 is KGHSH and CDR2 is LQKENI in the germline V gene. V was clipped by 6 bases and J by 6 bases; unmatched bases: 9. This CDR3 is built from 14 residues. The CDR3 spells CASSLQGEGAEAFF. The CDR3 DNA is TGTGCCAGCTCTCTACAGGGGGAGGGCGCTGAAGCTTTCTTT.

The chain joins TRBV2 to TRBJ2-2; 7 bases match TRBD2. The CDR3 totals 14 residues. Germline trimming cut 7 bases from V and 6 bases from J; bases unmatched to any gene: 8. Per the germline V gene, CDR1 is SNHLY and CDR2 is FYNNEI. CDR3 region: CASNRGLGAGELFF. As DNA, the CDR3 is TGTGCCAGCAACCGCGGACTAGGAGCCGGGGAGCTGTTTTTT.

CDR3 nucleotides: TGTGCCAGCAGCGGGGGTAGCGGTTCTTCCTACAATGAGCAGTTCTTC. As protein: CASSGGSGSSYNEQFF. The chain employs TRBV7-8 and TRBJ2-1, with D possibly being TRBD2 (6 bases). The V gene lost 5 bases and the J gene lost 1 base, with 15 bases spanning the gap. The germline V gene encodes CDR1 SGHVS and CDR2 FQNEAQ. The CDR3 loop spans 16 amino acids.

The chain employs TRBV28 and TRBJ1-2; TRBD1 might be the D (5 bases). Deletions cut 9 bases from V and 0 bases from J, with 17 bases between. The length of the CDR3 is 15 residues. Germline V CDR1 and CDR2: MDHEN, SYDVKM. In nucleotides, the CDR3 is TGTGCCAGTCCGGGGGGGGGTGCTTCTAACTATGGCTACACCTTC. It is translated as CASPGGGASNYGYTF.

This rearrangement joins TRBV7-8 to TRBJ2-7; D is ambiguous. Trimming took off 2 bases at V and 2 bases at J, with 10 bases between the two ends. CDR3 length: 14 residues. From germline, CDR1 is SGHVS and CDR2 FQNEAQ. The CDR3, as DNA: TGTGCCAGCAGCTTACGGTGGCGGACCTACGAGCAGTACTTC. The encoded protein is CASSLRWRTYEQYF. The variable domain in full, completed from reference TRBV7-8 and TRBJ2-7, reads GAGVSQSPRYKVAKRGQDVALRCDPISGHVSLFWYQQALGQGPEFLTYFQNEAQLDKSGLPSDRFFAERPEGSVSTLKIQRTQQEDSAVYLCASSLRWRTYEQYFGPGTRLTVT.

This chain connects TRBV6-1 to TRBJ1-3; unclear D gene. V was shortened by 2 bases and J by 3 bases, with 8 bases between the two germline ends. Germline-derived CDR1 and CDR2 are MNHNS and SASEGT. CDR3 length: 14 residues. The CDR3 DNA is TGTGCCAGCAGTGAATTTGGAGGTGGAAACACCATATATTTT. Its translation: CASSEFGGGNTIYF.

This chain joins TRBV7-6 and TRBJ2-2, with D possibly TRBD2 on 5 matching bases. Trimming removed 7 bases from V and 2 bases from J, with 20 bases in between. The germline V gene encodes CDR1 SGHVS and CDR2 FNYEAQ. This CDR3 spans 17 amino acids. CDR3 sequence: CASTLDLIASNTGELFF. In DNA, the CDR3 is TGTGCCAGCACCTTGGATCTCATAGCGTCTAACACCGGGGAGCTGTTTTTT.

This clone was observed once. This rearrangement joins TRBV6-1 to TRBJ1-5, with D possibly matching TRBD1 (5 bases). This CDR3 region has 17 residues. V gave up 1 base and J gave up 0 bases, with 13 bases separating them. The germline CDR1 and CDR2 sequences are MNHNS and SASEGT. The CDR3 here is CASSEEQGRYSNQPQHF. CDR3 sequence (DNA): TGTGCCAGCAGTGAAGAGCAGGGCAGGTATAGCAATCAGCCCCAGCATTTT.

The chain is built from TRBV11-3 and TRBJ2-2; possibly TRBD2 for D (6 bases). The CDR3 has 14 amino acids. CDR1 and CDR2 from the germline V gene are SGHNT and YENEEA. Trimming removed 0 bases from V and 7 bases from J, with 9 bases in between. CDR3 in DNA: TGTGCCAGCAGCTTAGACGGGAGTGGCGGGGAGCTGTTTTTT. Its protein product is CASSLDGSGGELFF.

The V and J genes are TRBV7-2 and TRBJ2-1, with 8 nucleotides matching TRBD2. V gave up 4 bases and J gave up 10 bases; unmatched junction bases: 6. Germline CDR1 and CDR2: SGHTA and FQGNSA. The CDR3 has 13 residues. The DNA of the CDR3 is TGTGCCAGCAGCTGGGGGACTAGGGGGGAGCAGTTCTTC. Amino acid sequence: CASSWGTRGEQFF.

The chain employs TRBV19 and TRBJ1-6; maybe TRBD1 (5 bases). Germline V lookup: CDR1 LNHDA, CDR2 SQIVND (reference sequence). The V and J ends lost 8 bases and 6 bases respectively, with 14 bases between them. The CDR3 contains 14 residues. The CDR3, as DNA: TGTGCCAGTCAGGAGGGGACTTCTAATTCACCCCTCCACTTT. Its protein is CASQEGTSNSPLHF.

The V gene is TRBV19, the J gene TRBJ2-5; tentative D call: TRBD2 (7 bases). V lost 10 bases and J 5 bases, leaving 14 bases between the germline ends. This CDR3 has 12 residues. CDR1 is LNHDA and CDR2 is SQIVND in the germline V gene (reference sequence). CDR3 DNA: TGTGCCACTCGGGGGGCCTGGGAGACCCAGTACTTC. Translating gives CATRGAWETQYF.

This chain connects TRBV28 to TRBJ2-3, with TRBD1 matching over 7 bases. The CDR3 length is 14 residues. Unmatched junction bases numbered 7, after V lost 4 bases and J lost 6 bases. From germline, CDR1 is MDHEN and CDR2 SYDVKM. CDR3 in DNA: TGTGCCAGCAGTTGGATCCAGGGGGAGGATACGCAGTATTTT. Amino acid sequence: CASSWIQGEDTQYF.

The rearrangement joins TRBV7-2 to TRBJ2-7, with TRBD1 identical over 9 bases. This CDR3 comprises 13 residues. From germline, CDR1 is SGHTA and CDR2 FQGNSA. The V gene end was trimmed by 5 bases and the J gene end by 3 bases; junction bases not matched to a gene: 2. For the CDR3, the DNA is TGTGCCAGCAGCATGACAGGGGGCTACGAGCAGTACTTC. Its translation is CASSMTGGYEQYF.

The chain employs TRBV4-2 and TRBJ1-5, with D unclear. CDR1 is LGHNA, CDR2 YNFKEQ, per germline. The V gene lost 0 bases and the J gene lost 4 bases, with 10 bases spanning the gap. The CDR3 spans 15 residues. CDR3 nucleotide sequence: TGTGCCAGCAGCCAAGACGGGAATTCGAATCAGCCCCAGCATTTT. Amino acids: CASSQDGNSNQPQHF.

The gene calls are TRBV5-1 and TRBJ2-5; a weak D match, TRBD2 (6 bases). The CDR3 length is 14 residues. V lost 0 bases to trimming and J lost 5 bases, with 11 bases between them. Germline V gives CDR1 SGHRS, CDR2 YFSETQ. CDR3 DNA: TGCGCCAGCAGCTTGGGTGGAGGGCGGGAGACCCAGTACTTC. This sequence encodes CASSLGGGRETQYF. Combining the CDR3 with reference TRBV5-1 and TRBJ2-5 gives the whole variable domain KAGVTQTPRYLIKTRGQQVTLSCSPISGHRSVSWYQQTPGQGLQFLFEYFSETQRNKGNFPGRFSGRQFSNSRSEMNVSTLELGDSALYLCASSLGGGRETQYFGPGTRLLVL.

The V call is TRBV28, the J call TRBJ2-2, with 7 bases matching TRBD2. Trimming removed 5 bases from V and 6 bases from J; junction bases left unmatched: 3. The CDR3 spans 13 residues. Germline assignment: CDR1 MDHEN and CDR2 SYDVKM. The CDR3 DNA sequence: TGTGCCAGCAGTCAAACTAGCGCCGGGGAGCTGTTTTTT. Translating it yields CASSQTSAGELFF.

The chain is built from TRBV25-1 and TRBJ2-1; TRBD1 is a possible D gene (6 bases). CDR1 MGHDK and CDR2 SYGVNS come from the germline V gene. This CDR3 is built from 14 residues. Trimming left V 1 base short and J 9 bases short, with 13 bases between. The CDR3 is CASSELGVQGEQFF. The CDR3, as DNA: TGTGCCAGCAGTGAATTAGGGGTACAGGGTGAGCAGTTCTTC. Complete variable domain (other parts from reference TRBV25-1 and TRBJ2-1): EADIYQTPRYLVIGTGKKITLECSQTMGHDKMYWYQQDPGMELHLIHYSYGVNSTEKGDLSSESTVSRIRTEHFPLTLESARPSHTSQYLCASSELGVQGEQFFGPGTRLTVL.

This chain connects TRBV29-1 to TRBJ1-2; possibly TRBD1 for D (5 bases). Germline V lookup: CDR1 SQVTM, CDR2 ANQGSEA. The CDR3 covers 13 residues. V was clipped by 5 bases and J by 8 bases, with 18 bases between them. CDR3 amino acids: CSVSTGPGGGYTF. DNA for the CDR3: TGCAGCGTTTCGACCGGCCCCGGGGGGGGCTACACCTTC.

The chain carries TRBV19 and TRBJ2-7; possible D gene TRBD1, 5 bases. From germline, CDR1 is LNHDA and CDR2 SQIVND (reference sequence). Trimming pared 1 base from V and 2 bases from J, leaving 12 bases between. The CDR3 runs 15 residues. The CDR3 loop reads CASSIGSQGTYEQYF. CDR3 coding DNA: TGTGCCAGTAGTATAGGGTCCCAGGGAACCTACGAGCAGTACTTC.

The chain combines TRBV9 with TRBJ2-7, with D possibly TRBD1 on 5 matching bases. The V gene lost 2 bases and the J gene lost 0 bases, with 9 bases spanning the gap. Germline V gene lookup returns CDR1 SGDLS and CDR2 YYNGEE. The CDR3 is 14 amino acids. The CDR3 sequence: CASSVGLVSYEQYF. The CDR3 DNA follows: TGTGCCAGCAGCGTGGGGCTAGTCTCCTACGAGCAGTACTTC.

This clone was seen a few times. The V gene is TRBV7-8, the J gene TRBJ1-2; the D is unclear. Per germline, CDR1 SGHVS and CDR2 FQNEAQ. V was pared by 5 bases and J by 1 base, with 8 bases between. The CDR3 sequence is 13 residues long. CDR3 nucleotide sequence: TGTGCCAGCAGCCGTACAGTTAACTATGGCTACACCTTC. Protein sequence: CASSRTVNYGYTF.

Points on this clone: The missing conserved phenylalanine or tryptophan at the end of this CDR3 makes a read error likely. The DNA is left out, because the CDR3 cannot be placed on it with certainty; the CDR3 is given as TCRdb lists it. The chain joins TRBV5-1 to TRBJ2-7; TRBD2, as called in the table, went unchecked against the DNA. The length of the CDR3 is 8 amino acids, counting both ends. Per the germline V gene, CDR1 is SGHRS and CDR2 is YFSETQ. CDR3 sequence: CANTRRGE.

The chain combines TRBV7-2 with TRBJ2-7, with 11 bases lining up with TRBD2. The CDR3 has 15 residues. Germline V gene data show CDR1 as SGHTA and CDR2 as FQGNSA. Trimming cost V 4 bases and J 3 bases; bases outside gene matches: 5. The DNA for the CDR3 is TGTGCCAGCAGCTATCTAGCGGGAGGTGACTACGAGCAGTACTTC. Protein sequence: CASSYLAGGDYEQYF.

This chain joins TRBV27 and TRBJ1-6; 9 bases are a match to TRBD1. The CDR3 has 15 amino acids. V was pared by 4 bases and J by 8 bases, with 6 bases of the junction left unmatched. Germline assignment: CDR1 MNHEY and CDR2 SMNVEV (reference sequence). CDR3 DNA sequence: TGTGCCAGCAGTTCACCGGGACAGGGCTATTCACCCCTCCACTTT. Translating it yields CASSSPGQGYSPLHF.

The rearrangement uses TRBV29-1 and TRBJ2-7, with D possibly matching TRBD2 (6 bases). This CDR3 contains 15 residues. Germline CDR1 SQVTM, CDR2 ANQGSEA. Trimming stripped 2 bases from V and 2 bases from J, with 16 bases between. In nucleotides, the CDR3 is TGCAGCGTTGAAACCCCCGGGAGTTATACCTACGAGCAGTACTTC. Its translation: CSVETPGSYTYEQYF.

V gene TRBV5-1 combines with J gene TRBJ2-5; D not certain. CDR3 length equals 14 residues. Germline assignment: CDR1 SGHRS and CDR2 YFSETQ. V was pared by 2 bases and J by 2 bases, with 10 bases between. The CDR3 loop reads CASSFGGNQETQYF. The CDR3 DNA follows: TGCGCCAGCAGCTTCGGCGGCAATCAAGAGACCCAGTACTTC.

V usage is TRBV5-8 and J usage is TRBJ1-2, with D hard to call. Germline CDR1 SGHTS, CDR2 YDEGEE. The CDR3 spans 14 residues. Trimming removed 1 base from V and 1 base from J, with 8 bases in between. CDR3 sequence (DNA): TGTGCCAGCAGCTTGAGGAGGAGTAACTATGGCTACACCTTC. Its translation: CASSLRRSNYGYTF. The full variable domain, in which reference TRBV5-8 and TRBJ1-2 provide the parts outside the CDR3, is EAGVTQSPTHLIKTRGQQATLRCSPISGHTSVYWYQQALGLGLQFLLWYDEGEERNRGNFPPRFSGRQFPNYSSELNVNALELEDSALYLCASSLRRSNYGYTFGSGTRLTVV.

CDR3 sequence: CASRNRVNTEAFF. The CDR3, as DNA: TGTGCCAGCAGGAACAGGGTGAACACTGAAGCTTTCTTT. The V and J genes are TRBV5-6 and TRBJ1-1, with D perhaps matching TRBD1 (6 bases). The CDR3 has 13 amino acids. The germline gives CDR1 SGHDT, CDR2 YYEEEE. Trimming took 5 bases from V and 0 from J, leaving 8 bases between them.

This chain uses TRBV19 with TRBJ1-4; 8 nucleotides match TRBD1. The CDR3 totals 15 residues. The J segment lost 6 bases and the V segment lost 6 bases, leaving 9 bases of the junction unmatched. In germline, CDR1 is LNHDA, CDR2 SQIVND (reference sequence). The CDR3 protein is CASRTPGGPDEKLFF. DNA of the CDR3: TGTGCCAGTAGAACACCAGGGGGCCCTGATGAAAAACTGTTTTTT.